This paragraph reports one T cell receptor beta chain. Other DNA sequences from this sample encode an identical CDR3 as well. In the study's own analysis: Amplification with reference gene primers provided the estimates of nucleated cell counts. Assay: immunoSEQ multiplex PCR; the TCRdb copy retains only in-frame clones and omits some. D and trimming come from the DNA, and the V and J calls and clone size come from that table. There are 120,000 to 150,000 clones in the sample; about 83% occur only once, and roughly 4% lies in the top ten. This sample is part of a study of blood T cell repertoires in COVID-19. Looking at the study overall: Samples representing acute and convalescent COVID-19 were sourced from the United States, Italy and Spain. T cells, B-cell-depleted T cells, or PBMCs supplied cDNA or gDNA.

Germline CDR1 reads KGHSH; CDR2 reads LQKENI. Losses at the gene ends were 3 bases for V and 0 bases for J; bases not matched to a gene: 4. This CDR3 contains 15 residues. This rearrangement joins TRBV18 to TRBJ1-1, with TRBD1 matching 7 bases. The sample comprised peripheral blood. The receptor comes from a woman between 40 and 55 years old with acute or convalescent COVID-19. The CDR3 nucleotides read TGTGCCAGCTCACCGGGACAGTTGATGAACACTGAAGCTTTCTTT. It codes for CASSPGQLMNTEAFF. The full variable domain, completed using reference TRBV18 and TRBJ1-1, is NAGVMQNPRHLVRRRGQEARLRCSPMKGHSHVYWYRQLPEEGLKFMVYLQKENIIDESGMPKERFSAEFPKEGPSILRIQQVVRGDSAAYFCASSPGQLMNTEAFFGQGTRLTVV.